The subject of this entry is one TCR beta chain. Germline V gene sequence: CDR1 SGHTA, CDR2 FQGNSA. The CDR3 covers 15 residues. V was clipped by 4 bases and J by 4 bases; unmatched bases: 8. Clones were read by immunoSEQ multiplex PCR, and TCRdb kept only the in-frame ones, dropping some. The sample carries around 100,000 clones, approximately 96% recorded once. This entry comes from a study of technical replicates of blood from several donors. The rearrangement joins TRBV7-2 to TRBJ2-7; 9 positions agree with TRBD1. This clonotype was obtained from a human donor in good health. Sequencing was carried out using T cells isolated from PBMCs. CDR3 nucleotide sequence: TGTGCCAGCAGCTCTGCACTTGACAGGGGGTACGAGCAGTACTTC. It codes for CASSSALDRGYEQYF.